Below, 7 T cell receptor beta chains from the same sample are listed, as sequenced in a study of blood T cell repertoires in COVID-19. Sequencing used immunoSEQ multiplex PCR; TCRdb keeps in-frame clones, though not all of them. The sample carries about 92,000 clones, about 71% recorded once. The specimen was peripheral blood. These receptors originate from a woman in her sixties in a cohort sampled during active or convalescent COVID-19.

As concerns this clone: Other DNA sequences in this sample translate to the same CDR3. V is TRBV5-1 and J is TRBJ2-7; 10 positions match TRBD1. After removal of 4 bases from V and 4 bases from J, the junction contained 5 bases not matched to a gene. CDR3 length equals 14 residues. Germline CDR1 and CDR2: SGHRS and YFSETQ. CDR3 loop: CASSTRTGGYEQYF. The CDR3 coding sequence is TGCGCCAGCAGCACCCGGACAGGGGGGTACGAGCAGTACTTC.

V usage is TRBV5-1 and J usage is TRBJ1-5; no clear D gene. The CDR3 runs 13 residues. V dropped 4 bases and J dropped 3 bases, with 8 bases sitting between them. Looked up from germline, CDR1 is SGHRS and CDR2 is YFSETQ. The CDR3 DNA reads as TGCGCCAGCAGCCTCGGGAACAATCAGCCCCAGCATTTT. It yields the protein CASSLGNNQPQHF.

This chain links TRBV5-4 with TRBJ1-2; tentatively, D is TRBD1 (6 bases). The CDR3 runs 14 residues. Trimming removed 1 base from V and 5 bases from J, with 12 bases in between. The V gene's germline CDR1 is SGHNT and CDR2 YYREEE (reference sequence). The CDR3: CASSLPTGTYGYTF. CDR3 nucleotide sequence: TGTGCCAGCAGCTTGCCAACAGGGACGTATGGCTACACCTTC.

The chain employs TRBV4-1 and TRBJ1-6; TRBD1 might be the D (6 bases). This CDR3 has 17 residues. Germline V lookup: CDR1 MGHRA, CDR2 YSYEKL. V shed 1 base and J shed 8 bases, with 18 bases lying between them. CDR3 nucleotide sequence: TGCGCCAGCAGCCAAGTCCCCTACAGGGATAGGGATTCACCCCTCCACTTT. Translated: CASSQVPYRDRDSPLHF.

This chain links TRBV19 with TRBJ2-2; 10 bases are a match to TRBD2. Germline V gene lookup returns CDR1 LNHDA and CDR2 SQIVND (reference sequence). The V segment lost 7 bases and the J segment 3 bases; nucleotides outside the gene matches: 2. This CDR3 has 14 amino acids. Here the CDR3 reads CASKRGGDTGELFF. CDR3 in DNA: TGTGCCAGTAAGCGGGGGGGCGACACCGGGGAGCTGTTTTTT.

The chain links TRBV10-1 to TRBJ2-3, with D possibly TRBD2 on 6 matching bases. The V gene's germline CDR1 is WNHNN and CDR2 SYGVQD (reference sequence). Trimming removed 0 bases from V and 2 bases from J, with 9 bases in between. The CDR3 spans 15 residues. The CDR3 loop is CASSESRGNTDTQYF. As DNA, the CDR3 is TGCGCCAGCAGTGAGTCCCGGGGGAACACAGATACGCAGTATTTT.

The chain carries TRBV2 and TRBJ1-2; D gene unclear. The CDR3 totals 10 residues. CDR1 is SNHLY, CDR2 FYNNEI, per germline. Trimming pared 6 bases from V and 8 bases from J, leaving 7 bases between. The CDR3 DNA reads as TGTGCCAGCAGACGAGTCGGCTACACCTTC. Amino acids: CASRRVGYTF.